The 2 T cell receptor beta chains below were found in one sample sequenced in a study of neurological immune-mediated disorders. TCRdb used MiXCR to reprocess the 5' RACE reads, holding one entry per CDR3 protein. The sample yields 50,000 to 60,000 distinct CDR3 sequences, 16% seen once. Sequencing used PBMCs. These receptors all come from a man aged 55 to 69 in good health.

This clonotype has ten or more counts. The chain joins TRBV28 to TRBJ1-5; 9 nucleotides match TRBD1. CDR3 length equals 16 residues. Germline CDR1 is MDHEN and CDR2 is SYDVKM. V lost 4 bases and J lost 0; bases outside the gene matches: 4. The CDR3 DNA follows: TGTGCCAGCAGTTCCGACAGGGGGAATAGCAATCAGCCCCAGCATTTT. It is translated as CASSSDRGNSNQPQHF.

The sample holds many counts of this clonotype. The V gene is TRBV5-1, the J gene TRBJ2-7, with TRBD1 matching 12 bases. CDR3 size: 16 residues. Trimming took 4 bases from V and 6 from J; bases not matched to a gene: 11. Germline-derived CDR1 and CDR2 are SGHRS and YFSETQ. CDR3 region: CASSPSPGQGAFEQYF. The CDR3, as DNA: TGCGCCAGCAGCCCAAGTCCGGGACAGGGGGCCTTCGAGCAGTACTTC.